This T cell receptor beta chain came from a study of technical replicates of blood from several donors listed by TCRdb under 2017. The library was made by the immunoSEQ multiplex PCR assay. Sourced from immuneACCESS, this table was stored by TCRdb with only in-frame sequences that have V and J called. A share of the clones is absent; for the studies checked, an unresolved V gene accounts for under half, and the remainder has no known explanation. The sample table records 9,000 to 15,000 clones; roughly 93% of these occur just once. The ten largest clonotypes hold 8.5% to 10% of the sample. From the cysteine up to the phenylalanine, the CDR3 has a length of 16 residues. Just CDR3 DNA is preserved here, 48 bases in frame from base 1. The germline V gene (reference sequence) provides CDR1 MNHEY and CDR2 SMNVEV. Unmatched junction bases come to 12, with V trimmed by 6 bases and J by 4 bases. This clone was picked up one time. Its binding antigen is unknown. No quality values exist for individual bases; no much larger clone is one base distant.

This chain is built from TRBV27 and TRBJ1-2; 9 bases in the junction line up with TRBD1. This receptor was identified in a human donor in good health. Sequenced: PBMCs. The CDR3 region reads CASRPWGQGVFYGYTF. The sequence in DNA is TGTGCCAGCAGGCCTTGGGGACAGGGTGTATTCTATGGCTACACCTTC.